The 5 T cell receptor beta chains in this list originate from one sample, sequenced in a study of cytomegalovirus exposure and HLA in healthy donors. Use of 60 Vbeta and 13 Jbeta primers characterized the PCR. Data came from immunoSEQ multiplex PCR; TCRdb stores just in-frame clones and leaves some out. The data contain roughly 200,000 clones, roughly 80% of them singletons. The specimen was PBMCs. These receptors were collected from a man aged 25 to 45 in good health and CMV-seronegative.

V is TRBV19 and J is TRBJ1-2, with 9 bases aligning to TRBD1. V shed 4 bases, J shed 8 bases, and the junction held 5 bases outside the gene matches. Germline CDR1 reads LNHDA; CDR2 reads SQIVND (reference sequence). The length of the CDR3 is 13 residues. Written as DNA, the CDR3 is TGTGCCAGTAGTACATGGACAGGGGAAGGCTACACCTTC. Its protein is CASSTWTGEGYTF.

The chain carries TRBV29-1 and TRBJ1-1; 7 nucleotides match TRBD1. The germline CDR1 and CDR2 sequences are SQVTM and ANQGSEA. V trimming: 6 bases; J trimming: 4 bases; junction bases outside the gene matches: 17. The CDR3 runs 16 residues. The CDR3 loop reads CSVGRQGRGFGTEAFF. CDR3 DNA sequence: TGCAGCGTGGGGAGACAGGGACGGGGTTTCGGCACTGAAGCTTTCTTT.

The chain has TRBV6-5 and TRBJ1-1; TRBD1 matches 7 bases. V was pared by 6 bases and J by 10 bases, with 8 bases of the junction left unmatched. From germline, CDR1 is MNHEY and CDR2 SVGAGI. The CDR3 loop spans 12 amino acids. In nucleotides, the CDR3 is TGTGCCAGCAGCGGACAGGCTGACAGAGCTTTCTTT. Amino acids: CASSGQADRAFF.

This rearrangement joins TRBV4-1 to TRBJ2-3; 10 bases match TRBD1. The trim removed 5 bases at V and 4 bases at J, leaving 6 bases unmatched. CDR3 length: 15 amino acids. Germline CDR1 reads MGHRA; CDR2 reads YSYEKL. CDR3 sequence reads: CASSLGQGRADTQYF. The CDR3 bases are TGCGCCAGCAGCTTGGGACAGGGGAGGGCAGATACGCAGTATTTT.

Only one count was recorded for this clone. This chain joins TRBV6-7 and TRBJ1-1, with 7 bases identical to TRBD1. TRBV6-7 is reported as an ORF; its role is uncertain. The CDR3 has 13 residues. The V gene end was trimmed by 5 bases and the J gene end by 8 bases; junction bases not matched to a gene: 8. CDR3 amino acids: CASSRNRGTEAFF. The CDR3, as DNA: TGTGCCAGCAGTAGAAACAGGGGAACGGAAGCTTTCTTT.